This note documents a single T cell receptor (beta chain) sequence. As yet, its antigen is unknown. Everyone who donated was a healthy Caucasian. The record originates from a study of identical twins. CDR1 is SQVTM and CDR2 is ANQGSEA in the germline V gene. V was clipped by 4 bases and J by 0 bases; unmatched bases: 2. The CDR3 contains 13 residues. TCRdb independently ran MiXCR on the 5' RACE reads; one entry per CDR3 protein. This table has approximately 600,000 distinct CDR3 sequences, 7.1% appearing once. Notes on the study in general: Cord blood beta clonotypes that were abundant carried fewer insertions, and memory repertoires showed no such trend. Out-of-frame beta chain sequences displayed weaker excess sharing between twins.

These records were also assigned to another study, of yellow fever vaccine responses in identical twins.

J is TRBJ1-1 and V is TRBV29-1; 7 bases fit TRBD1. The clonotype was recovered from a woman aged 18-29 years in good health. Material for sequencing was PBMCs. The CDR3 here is CSVAGQMNTEAFF. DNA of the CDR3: TGCAGCGTTGCGGGACAGATGAACACTGAAGCTTTCTTT.